A single sample gave rise to the 5 T cell receptor beta chains below, sequenced in a study of siplizumab effects on memory and regulatory T cells. TCRdb's table, derived via immunoSEQ multiplex PCR, lists solely in-frame clones and lacks some. The sample holds around 58,000 clones; less than 85% are singletons and the top ten take more than 3.5%. The source material was memory CD4+ T cells sorted from blood. Every receptor here comes from a human donor in good health.

The sample holds a few counts of this clone. The rearrangement joins TRBV6-5 to TRBJ1-4, with TRBD1 matching 7 bases. The trim removed 2 bases at V and 2 bases at J, leaving 2 bases unmatched. This CDR3 is built from 15 residues. Germline V lookup: CDR1 MNHEY, CDR2 SVGAGI. The CDR3 DNA reads TGTGCCAGCAGTTACGAGACAGGGACTAATGAAAAACTGTTTTTT. This encodes CASSYETGTNEKLFF.

The rearrangement joins TRBV19 to TRBJ1-2; the D gene is possibly TRBD1 (5 bases). Between the trimmed V and J ends, which lost 5 bases and 4 bases, there was a span of 8 bases. The CDR3 extends over 12 amino acids. Germline V lookup: CDR1 LNHDA, CDR2 SQIVND (reference sequence). DNA for the CDR3: TGTGCCAGTAGTTTGGACACCTATGGCTACACCTTC. The encoded protein is CASSLDTYGYTF.

V is TRBV28 and J is TRBJ1-5; TRBD1 matches at 11 bases. Germline V gene data show CDR1 as MDHEN and CDR2 as SYDVKM. Trimming removed 5 bases from V and 8 bases from J; junction bases left unmatched: 14. This CDR3 is built from 17 residues. The CDR3 here is CASSPTLGQGVGKPQHF. The CDR3 coding sequence is TGTGCCAGCAGTCCTACTTTGGGACAGGGGGTGGGAAAGCCCCAGCATTTT.

The rearrangement joins TRBV4-1 to TRBJ2-5; tentative D call: TRBD2 (5 bases). V was cut by 0 bases and J by 3 bases, with 11 bases left in between. The V gene's germline CDR1 is MGHRA and CDR2 YSYEKL. CDR3 size: 15 residues. The CDR3 loop reads CASSQDRMREETQYF. The CDR3 DNA follows: TGCGCCAGCAGCCAAGATAGGATGAGGGAAGAGACCCAGTACTTC.

This clone has a handful of counts. The chain employs TRBV10-3 and TRBJ2-1; TRBD2 agrees at 14 bases. The CDR3 runs 17 residues. The trim removed 3 bases at V and 7 bases at J, leaving 8 bases unmatched. Per the germline V gene, CDR1 is ENHRY and CDR2 is SYGVKD. The CDR3 sequence is CAISDLGLAGGFNEQFF. CDR3 DNA sequence: TGTGCCATCAGTGACCTCGGACTAGCGGGAGGCTTTAATGAGCAGTTCTTC.